This TCR beta chain was recovered during a study of blood T cell repertoires in COVID-19. The wider study: Whether acute or convalescent, the COVID-19 samples came from the United States, Italy and Spain. Sources were T cells, B-cell-depleted T cells, or PBMCs; the material itself was cDNA or gDNA.

Germline V gene sequence: CDR1 MNHNS, CDR2 SASEGT. The CDR3 sequence is 15 residues long. V dropped 1 base and J dropped 3; count of bases not matched to a gene: 6. Clones were read by immunoSEQ multiplex PCR, and TCRdb kept only the in-frame ones, dropping some. The sample holds tens of thousands of clones, around 76% seen once. The chain links TRBV6-1 to TRBJ2-7; 7 nucleotides agree with TRBD2. The material sequenced was peripheral blood. The sequence was obtained from a man between 65 and 85 years old with active or convalescent COVID-19. The CDR3 nucleotides are TGTGCCAGCAGTGAAGGGGACTACGGGGACTACGAGCAGTACTTC. Translated, it gives CASSEGDYGDYEQYF.